This TCR beta chain was recovered during a study of blood T cell repertoires in COVID-19. For the study at large: Some COVID-19 samples were acute and others convalescent; all came from the United States, Italy and Spain. PBMCs, B-cell-depleted T cells, or T cells were the source of the cDNA or gDNA that made up the material.

This CDR3 has 15 amino acids. Trimming stripped 3 bases from V and 4 bases from J, with 16 bases between. Germline CDR1 is SGHRS and CDR2 is YFSETQ. Authors' data handling: Cell counts per sample came from amplifying reference gene primers. TCRdb's copy holds only in-frame clones and misses some; the assay was immunoSEQ multiplex PCR. The DNA gave D and trimming, while V, J and clone size come from that table. The profile shows more than 90,000 clones, roughly 89% of them singletons. Seattle participants joined during active infection and were tracked over time. This TCR was recovered from a woman in her fifties or sixties with COVID-19, enrolled during active disease. This chain connects TRBV5-1 to TRBJ1-2; possible D gene TRBD1, 6 bases. The sequenced material came from peripheral blood. CDR3 protein: CASSWHREPSYGYTF. CDR3 DNA: TGCGCCAGCAGCTGGCACAGGGAGCCCTCCTATGGCTACACCTTC. The whole variable domain, remainder taken from reference TRBV5-1 and TRBJ1-2, is KAGVTQTPRYLIKTRGQQVTLSCSPISGHRSVSWYQQTPGQGLQFLFEYFSETQRNKGNFPGRFSGRQFSNSRSEMNVSTLELGDSALYLCASSWHREPSYGYTFGSGTRLTVV.